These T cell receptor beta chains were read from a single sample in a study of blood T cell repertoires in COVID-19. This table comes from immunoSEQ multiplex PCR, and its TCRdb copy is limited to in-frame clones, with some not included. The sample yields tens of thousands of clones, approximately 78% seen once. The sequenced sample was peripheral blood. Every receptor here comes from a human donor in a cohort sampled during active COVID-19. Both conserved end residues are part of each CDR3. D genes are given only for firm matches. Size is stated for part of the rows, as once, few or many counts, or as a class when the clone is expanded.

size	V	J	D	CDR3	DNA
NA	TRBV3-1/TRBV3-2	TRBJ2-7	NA	CASYGHTEQYF	TGTGCCAGCTATGGTCATACTGAGCAGTACTTC
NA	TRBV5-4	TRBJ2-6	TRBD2	CASSRLAGDLAGANVLTF	TGTGCCAGCAGCCGACTAGCGGGGGATCTAGCTGGGGCCAACGTCCTGACTTTC
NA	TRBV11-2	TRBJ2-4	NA	CASSTPGWGAKNIQYF	TGTGCCAGCAGCACCCCAGGGTGGGGAGCCAAAAACATTCAGTACTTC
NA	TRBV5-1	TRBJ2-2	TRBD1	CASSLAWTGGLAGELFF	TGCGCCAGCAGCTTGGCTTGGACAGGGGGCTTGGCCGGGGAGCTGTTTTTT
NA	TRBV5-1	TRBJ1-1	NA	CASSLALAGTEAFF	TGCGCCAGCAGCTTGGCCCTCGCGGGCACTGAAGCTTTCTTT
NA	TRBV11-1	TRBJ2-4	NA	CASSPRDRAKNIQYF	TGTGCCAGCAGCCCGAGAGACAGAGCCAAAAACATTCAGTACTTC
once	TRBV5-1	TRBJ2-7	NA	CASSLGQSYEQYF	TGCGCCAGCAGCTTGGGGCAGTCCTACGAGCAGTACTTC
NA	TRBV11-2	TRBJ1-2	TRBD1	CASTLDRGNYGYTF	TGTGCCAGCACCCTGGACAGGGGTAACTATGGCTACACCTTC
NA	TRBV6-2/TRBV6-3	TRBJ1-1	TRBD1	CASSHGQGRGNTEAFF	TGTGCCAGCAGCCACGGACAGGGGAGGGGGAACACTGAAGCTTTCTTT
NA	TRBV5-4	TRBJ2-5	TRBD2	CASSLNYRLAGGETQYF	TGTGCCAGCAGCTTAAACTATAGACTAGCGGGGGGAGAGACCCAGTACTTC
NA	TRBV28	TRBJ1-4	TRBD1	CASGRQGTRDEKLFF	TGTGCCAGCGGCCGACAGGGTACAAGAGATGAAAAACTGTTTTTT
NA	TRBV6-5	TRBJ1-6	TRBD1	CASSRRTGQDHLHF	TGTGCCAGCAGCAGACGGACTGGACAGGACCATCTCCACTTT
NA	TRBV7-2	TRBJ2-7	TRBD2	CASSLGGSQSYEQYF	TGTGCCAGCAGCTTGGGGGGGTCACAATCCTACGAGCAGTACTTC